These 31 T cell receptor beta chains originate from one sample sequenced in a study of identical twins (TCRdb year 2016). Libraries were made using 5' RACE. Sequencing was carried out with an Illumina HiSeq 2000. In-frame beta chains were kept once TCRdb had trimmed the public reads at Q25 with fastp and called clones with MiXCR. A single entry per CDR3 protein holds the most common genes and DNA from its merged rows. Here the sample has about 340,000 distinct CDR3 sequences; approximately 8.7% occur a single time. Of the sample, about 8.1% is held by the ten largest clones. Source material: naive T cells sorted from blood. What this sample's cell subset or site label stands for: cells isolated with a human naive T-cell isolation kit. The receptors come from a woman between 50 and 59 years old in good health.

This clonotype came up a few times. The CDR3 DNA reads TGTGCCAGCAGCGCGATAGTGGTAGAACCCTACAATGAGCAGTTCTTC. It specifies CASSAIVVEPYNEQFF. J is TRBJ2-1 and V is TRBV7-3, with D hard to call. The CDR3 contains 16 residues. Per germline, CDR1 SGHTA and CDR2 FQGTGA. V gave up 5 bases and J gave up 2 bases, with 16 bases separating them.

This clonotype showed up just a few times. The genes are TRBV20-1 and TRBJ2-7, with no clear D. The V gene's germline CDR1 is DFQATT and CDR2 SNEGSKA (reference sequence). Trimming stripped 3 bases from V and 3 bases from J, with 6 bases between. The CDR3 loop spans 11 amino acids. The CDR3 here is CSASSLYEQYF. In DNA form, the CDR3 reads TGCAGTGCTAGTTCTCTCTACGAGCAGTACTTC.

The table lists this clonotype with many counts. This chain uses TRBV5-1 with TRBJ2-2; D remains unclear. This CDR3 contains 14 residues. The V gene lost 1 base and the J gene lost 5 bases, with 9 bases spanning the gap. Germline CDR1 SGHRS, CDR2 YFSETQ. The CDR3 DNA is TGCGCCAGCAGCTTGATCGCCCGAACCGGGGAGCTGTTTTTT. It is translated as CASSLIARTGELFF.

This clonotype was seen only a few times. The chain links TRBV24-1 to TRBJ1-1; perhaps TRBD1 as D (6 bases). Trimming cost V 6 bases and J 1 base, with 8 bases left between them. Per germline, CDR1 KGHDR and CDR2 SFDVKD. The CDR3 is 13 residues long. CDR3 in amino acids: CATSRQENTEAFF. The CDR3 nucleotides read TGTGCCACCAGTCGACAGGAGAACACTGAAGCTTTCTTT.

This clonotype was detected a few times. The gene calls are TRBV4-1 and TRBJ2-1, with TRBD2 matching over 11 bases. Germline loops: CDR1 MGHRA, CDR2 YSYEKL. CDR3 length: 16 amino acids. V shed 0 bases and J 7 bases; nucleotides not matched to a gene: 5. The CDR3 region is CASSQDWIAGGNEQFF. Here the CDR3 DNA reads TGCGCCAGCAGCCAAGATTGGATAGCGGGAGGGAATGAGCAGTTCTTC.

This clonotype was observed a few times. The chain couples TRBV4-1 to TRBJ2-1; 13 positions match TRBD2. Looked up from germline, CDR1 is MGHRA and CDR2 is YSYEKL. Trimming removed 6 bases from V and 8 bases from J; junction bases left unmatched: 7. There are 15 residues in the CDR3. CDR3 DNA: TGCGCCAGCAGGCCCGGGACTAGCGGGATCTATGAGCAGTTCTTC. Translated: CASRPGTSGIYEQFF.

This chain connects TRBV7-9 to TRBJ1-4; TRBD1 agrees at 7 bases. V lost 4 bases, J lost 0 bases, and 8 bases stayed unmatched. Germline CDR1 and CDR2: SEHNR and FQNEAQ (reference sequence). The CDR3 consists of 17 residues. The CDR3 is CASSSGQQLATNEKLFF. CDR3 nucleotides: TGTGCCAGCAGCTCGGGACAGCAACTTGCAACTAATGAAAAACTGTTTTTT.

At least ten counts were recorded for this clonotype. CDR3 region: CAWSVRSTDTQYF. The CDR3 DNA is TGTGCCTGGAGTGTAAGGTCCACAGATACGCAGTATTTT. The chain carries TRBV30 and TRBJ2-3; no definite D call. From germline, CDR1 is GTSNPN and CDR2 SVGIG (reference sequence). The CDR3 sequence is 13 residues long. Trimming took 0 bases from V and 2 from J, leaving 6 bases between them.

This clonotype occurred many times. This rearrangement joins TRBV5-5 to TRBJ2-1, with 9 bases fitting TRBD2. This CDR3 region has 15 residues. The germline V gene has CDR1 SGHKS and CDR2 YYEKEE (reference sequence). The trim removed 0 bases at V and 10 bases at J, leaving 8 bases unmatched. The CDR3 region has the DNA TGTGCCAGCAGCTTGGTAGCGGGAGACCCAGGGGAGCAGTTCTTC. Translated, it gives CASSLVAGDPGEQFF.

J is TRBJ2-7 and V is TRBV7-2; 9 nucleotides align to TRBD2. V shed 5 bases, J shed 5 bases, and the junction held 7 bases outside the gene matches. CDR1 SGHTA and CDR2 FQGNSA come from the germline V gene. CDR3 length: 14 residues. In nucleotides, the CDR3 is TGTGCCAGCAGCCTAAGCGGGAGGTTCGACGAGCAGTACTTC. Residues: CASSLSGRFDEQYF.

This clonotype was seen a few times. The chain employs TRBV7-9 and TRBJ2-3; D might be TRBD1 (5 bases). The V and J ends lost 6 bases and 4 bases respectively, with 17 bases between them. The CDR3 contains 15 residues. Germline assignment: CDR1 SEHNR and CDR2 FQNEAQ (reference sequence). DNA for the CDR3: TGTGCCAGCAGGAAGGGGCCGACAGATCCAGATACGCAGTATTTT. This codes for CASRKGPTDPDTQYF.

This clonotype has just a few counts. V gene TRBV6-5 combines with J gene TRBJ2-2, with D possibly TRBD2 on 6 matching bases. V lost 0 bases to trimming and J lost 4 bases, with 18 bases between them. CDR3 length: 18 residues. Per germline, CDR1 MNHEY and CDR2 SVGAGI. CDR3 residues: CASSYSRRGSMGTGELFF. The CDR3 region has the DNA TGTGCCAGCAGTTACTCTCGGCGGGGATCCATGGGCACCGGGGAGCTGTTTTTT.

The rearrangement links TRBV30 to TRBJ1-4; weak D call: TRBD1 (6 bases). The germline gives CDR1 GTSNPN, CDR2 SVGIG (reference sequence). This CDR3 has 13 amino acids. The V gene lost 2 bases and the J gene lost 6 bases, with 10 bases spanning the gap. CDR3 loop: CAWSPRTDEKLFF. The DNA for the CDR3 is TGTGCCTGGAGTCCCCGGACAGATGAAAAACTGTTTTTT.

This clonotype was observed a few times. J is TRBJ1-2 and V is TRBV5-1, with D perhaps TRBD1 (5 bases). V was trimmed by 1 base and J by 6 bases, leaving 7 bases between them. The CDR3 covers 12 residues. Germline CDR1 is SGHRS and CDR2 is YFSETQ. CDR3: CASSLRGDGYTF. CDR3 coding DNA: TGCGCCAGCAGCTTGCGAGGGGATGGCTACACCTTC.

This clonotype was found a few times. The chain is built from TRBV3-1 and TRBJ2-1; possibly TRBD2 for D (5 bases). CDR1 is LGHDT, CDR2 YNNKEL, per germline (reference sequence). The CDR3 sequence is 15 residues long. The V and J ends lost 1 base and 8 bases respectively, with 15 bases between them. CDR3 region: CASSQATWGVDEQFF. The CDR3 nucleotides read TGTGCCAGCAGCCAAGCGACCTGGGGAGTGGATGAGCAGTTCTTC.

The genes are TRBV12-3 or TRBV12-4 and TRBJ2-5; perhaps TRBD2 as D (7 bases). This CDR3 is built from 14 residues. Deletions cut 5 bases from V and 5 bases from J, with 15 bases between. CDR3 nucleotide sequence: TGTGCCAGCAGTGGACGCGGGGGCCGGGAGACCCAGTACTTC. Its translation: CASSGRGGRETQYF.

In nucleotides, the CDR3 is TGTGCCAGCAGTGTAGCGGGAGGGCCGTACGAGCAGTACGTC. Translation gives CASSVAGGPYEQYV. The V gene is TRBV2, the J gene TRBJ2-7, with 11 bases fitting TRBD2. Germline loops: CDR1 SNHLY, CDR2 FYNNEI. CDR3 length: 14 amino acids. V lost 4 bases to trimming and J lost 4 bases; unmatched junction nucleotides: 3.

This clonotype was seen only a few times. This CDR3 reads CATSDLEVAGVDEQFF. The CDR3 DNA is TGTGCCACCAGTGATTTAGAGGTAGCGGGAGTCGATGAGCAGTTCTTC. V usage is TRBV24-1 and J usage is TRBJ2-1; 9 nucleotides match TRBD2. Per the germline V gene, CDR1 is KGHDR and CDR2 is SFDVKD. This CDR3 has 16 amino acids. The junction had 8 bases not matched to a gene; V was cut back by 1 base and J by 8 bases.

The genes are TRBV7-3 and TRBJ1-6; D gene unclear. The CDR3 totals 14 residues. CDR1 and CDR2 from the germline V gene are SGHTA and FQGTGA. V lost 1 base, J lost 4 bases, and 5 bases lay in between. CDR3: CASSLKVYNSPLHF. In DNA, the CDR3 is TGTGCCAGCAGCTTAAAAGTATATAATTCACCCCTCCACTTT.

The gene calls are TRBV19 and TRBJ2-1; 16 positions match TRBD2. Germline lookup yields CDR1 LNHDA and CDR2 SQIVND (reference sequence). Trimming cost V 10 bases and J 7 bases; bases outside gene matches: 7. CDR3 length: 15 residues. Here the CDR3 reads CATLGLAGGKNEQFF. Written as DNA, the CDR3 is TGTGCCACCCTGGGACTAGCGGGAGGGAAGAATGAGCAGTTCTTC.

The chain links TRBV5-6 to TRBJ2-7; D uncertain. The CDR3 runs to 13 residues. Germline assignment: CDR1 SGHDT and CDR2 YYEEEE. Trimming pared 0 bases from V and 6 bases from J, leaving 10 bases between. The DNA of the CDR3 is TGTGCCAGCAGCTTGGCAGGTAGTTCCGAGCAGTACGTC. This encodes CASSLAGSSEQYV.

This clonotype occurred a few times. The rearrangement links TRBV7-3 to TRBJ2-2, with 12 bases matching TRBD1. The J segment lost 6 bases and the V segment lost 5 bases, leaving 4 bases of the junction unmatched. This CDR3 has 15 residues. Looked up from germline, CDR1 is SGHTA and CDR2 is FQGTGA. This CDR3 is CASSPRDRGPGELFF. In nucleotides, the CDR3 is TGTGCCAGCAGCCCCCGGGACAGGGGGCCCGGGGAGCTGTTTTTT.

This clonotype has at least ten counts. This chain uses TRBV5-1 with TRBJ2-1; TRBD2 might be the D (5 bases). Trimming cost V 4 bases and J 9 bases, with 14 bases left between them. The CDR3 is 13 amino acids. Germline CDR1 is SGHRS and CDR2 is YFSETQ. CDR3 protein: CASSPDSLGEQFF. For the CDR3, the DNA is TGCGCCAGCAGCCCGGACTCATTAGGTGAGCAGTTCTTC.

A few counts support this clonotype. The chain joins TRBV7-9 to TRBJ2-1; 10 bases align to TRBD2. The CDR3 has 15 residues. CDR1 is SEHNR and CDR2 is FQNEAQ in the germline V gene (reference sequence). The V gene end was trimmed by 4 bases and the J gene end by 6 bases; junction bases not matched to a gene: 6. CDR3 sequence: CASSSGTSVANEQFF. CDR3 DNA: TGTGCCAGCAGCTCCGGGACTAGCGTGGCCAATGAGCAGTTCTTC.

This clonotype showed up many times. This chain uses TRBV5-1 with TRBJ2-1; 10 nucleotides align to TRBD1. V was pared by 2 bases and J by 7 bases, with 9 bases of the junction left unmatched. From germline, CDR1 is SGHRS and CDR2 YFSETQ. The CDR3 is made up of 16 amino acids. The CDR3 sequence is CASSFLRDRGGNEQFF. CDR3 nucleotide sequence: TGCGCCAGCAGCTTCCTCCGGGACAGGGGAGGAAATGAGCAGTTCTTC.

This clonotype was seen many times. CDR3 in DNA: TGTGCCAGCAGCTTAACAGGAGGTCCTGAAGCTTTCTTT. It is translated as CASSLTGGPEAFF. The V and J genes are TRBV7-9 and TRBJ1-1; possibly TRBD1 for D (5 bases). V was shortened by 2 bases and J by 6 bases, with 10 bases between the two germline ends. Germline CDR1 and CDR2: SEHNR and FQNEAQ (reference sequence). The length of the CDR3 is 13 residues.

The chain links TRBV5-1 to TRBJ1-1; no definite D call. Germline V gene lookup returns CDR1 SGHRS and CDR2 YFSETQ. The germline V and J ends were trimmed by 0 bases and 0 bases, with 6 bases remaining between them. CDR3 size: 14 residues. CDR3 in amino acids: CASSLAILNTEAFF. CDR3 nucleotides: TGCGCCAGCAGCTTGGCGATCTTGAACACTGAAGCTTTCTTT.

There are a few counts of this clonotype. The chain employs TRBV7-8 and TRBJ2-2, with unresolved D. V lost 2 bases, J lost 2 bases, and 9 bases lay in between. CDR1 is SGHVS and CDR2 is FQNEAQ in the germline V gene. This CDR3 contains 15 residues. The DNA for the CDR3 is TGTGCCAGCAGCTTAATGGCGGTCAACACCGGGGAGCTGTTTTTT. Its protein is CASSLMAVNTGELFF.

Only a few counts were recorded for this clonotype. This chain connects TRBV5-1 to TRBJ2-1, with 7 positions matching TRBD1. CDR1 and CDR2 (germline): SGHRS, YFSETQ. The CDR3 runs to 15 residues. V dropped 1 base and J dropped 9; count of bases not matched to a gene: 10. CDR3 region: CASSLILAGGVEQFF. In DNA, the CDR3 is TGCGCCAGCAGCTTGATACTTGCAGGGGGTGTTGAGCAGTTCTTC.

This clonotype was picked up a small number of times. The J gene is TRBJ2-2, the V gene TRBV6-1; D is possibly TRBD2 (6 bases). Germline CDR1 is MNHNS and CDR2 is SASEGT. Between the trimmed V and J ends, which lost 8 bases and 0 bases, there was a span of 13 bases. This CDR3 contains 15 residues. CDR3 nucleotide sequence: TGTGCCAGCGCGACGGGACTCTCGAACACCGGGGAGCTGTTTTTT. Its translation: CASATGLSNTGELFF.

This clonotype was picked up a small number of times. V usage is TRBV5-1 and J usage is TRBJ1-1, with 7 bases matching TRBD1. Germline CDR1 is SGHRS and CDR2 is YFSETQ. The length of the CDR3 is 14 residues. The J segment lost 6 bases and the V segment lost 4 bases, leaving 9 bases of the junction unmatched. Here the CDR3 reads CASSARQGGAEAFF. DNA of the CDR3: TGCGCCAGCAGCGCGCGACAGGGAGGGGCTGAAGCTTTCTTT.